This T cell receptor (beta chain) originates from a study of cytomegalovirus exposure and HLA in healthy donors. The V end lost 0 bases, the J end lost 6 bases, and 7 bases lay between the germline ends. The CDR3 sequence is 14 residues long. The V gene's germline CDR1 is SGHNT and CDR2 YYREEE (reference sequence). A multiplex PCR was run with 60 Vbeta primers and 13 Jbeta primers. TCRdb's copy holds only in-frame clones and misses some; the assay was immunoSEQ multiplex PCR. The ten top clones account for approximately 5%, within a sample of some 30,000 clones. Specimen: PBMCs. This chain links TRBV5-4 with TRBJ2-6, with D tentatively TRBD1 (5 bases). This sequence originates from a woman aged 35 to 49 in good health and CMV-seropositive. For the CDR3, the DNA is TGTGCCAGCAGCTTGGACAGGACGGCCAACGTCCTGACTTTC. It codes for CASSLDRTANVLTF.